These 22 T cell receptor beta chains came from one sample sequenced in a study of T cell changes during pregnancy in multiple sclerosis (dated by TCRdb to the late 2010s). The library was prepared using the immunoSEQ multiplex PCR assay. TCRdb stores this immuneACCESS table with in-frame sequences only. Part of the clones is absent; in the studies checked, under half of the shortfall reflects unresolved V genes, and no reason is known for the rest. Recorded for this sample are tens of thousands of clones; around nine tenths of them occurred a single time. In total, the top ten clones hold approximately 0.47% of the sample. The specimen comprised CD4+ T cells from peripheral blood mononuclear cells, sampled in the second trimester of pregnancy. These receptors were obtained from a female donor with multiple sclerosis, enrolled in a pregnancy study.

This clone has only one observation. V usage is TRBV7-7 and J usage is TRBJ2-3, with TRBD1 matching over 7 bases. The CDR3 has 15 residues. CDR1 and CDR2 from the germline V gene are SSHAT and FNYEAQ (reference sequence). J lost 3 bases, V lost 5 bases, and 8 bases had no gene match. CDR3 DNA sequence: TGTGCCAGCAGCCCCACAGGGGTGGGGACAGATACGCAGTATTTT. Its protein product is CASSPTGVGTDTQYF. Looking up the rest from reference TRBV7-7 and TRBJ2-3 gives the full variable domain: GAGVSQSPRYKVTKRGQDVTLRCDPISSHATLYWYQQALGQGPEFLTYFNYEAQPDKSGLPSDRFSAERPEGSISTLTIQRTEQRDSAMYRCASSPTGVGTDTQYFGPGTRLTVL.

This chain connects TRBV28 to TRBJ1-5; no firm D call. CDR1 and CDR2 from the germline V gene are MDHEN and SYDVKM. This CDR3 has 12 residues. V was pared by 7 bases and J by 7 bases, with 11 bases between. As DNA, the CDR3 is TGTGCCAGCATAGTCGCAGGACAGCCCCAGCATTTT. This translates into CASIVAGQPQHF.

The chain recombines TRBV7-2 with TRBJ1-6, with a weak D call TRBD1 (5 bases). The CDR3 sequence is 15 residues long. V lost 5 bases to trimming and J lost 10 bases, with 18 bases between them. Germline V CDR1 and CDR2: SGHTA, FQGNSA. CDR3 sequence: CASSTHQGNGSPLHF. CDR3 sequence (DNA): TGTGCCAGCAGCACACACCAGGGAAACGGCTCACCCCTCCACTTT.

V usage is TRBV7-9 and J usage is TRBJ2-2; D perhaps matches TRBD2 (6 bases). Trimming took off 2 bases at V and 4 bases at J, with 8 bases between the two ends. The V gene's germline CDR1 is SEHNR and CDR2 FQNEAQ (reference sequence). This CDR3 spans 14 amino acids. The CDR3 loop reads CASSLNGGTGELFF. For the CDR3, the DNA is TGTGCCAGCAGCTTAAACGGGGGCACCGGGGAGCTGTTTTTT.

This chain links TRBV5-1 with TRBJ1-6; no firm D call. Germline V gene data show CDR1 as SGHRS and CDR2 as YFSETQ. Trimming shortened V by 7 bases and J by 4 bases, and 18 bases separated the two germline ends. The CDR3 has 16 amino acids. CDR3 in amino acids: CASASGSPPYNSPLHF. DNA of the CDR3: TGCGCCAGCGCCAGTGGCAGTCCACCTTATAATTCACCCCTCCACTTT. The variable domain in full, with the rest retrieved from reference TRBV5-1 and TRBJ1-6, is KAGVTQTPRYLIKTRGQQVTLSCSPISGHRSVSWYQQTPGQGLQFLFEYFSETQRNKGNFPGRFSGRQFSNSRSEMNVSTLELGDSALYLCASASGSPPYNSPLHFGNGTRLTVT.

V usage is TRBV4-2 and J usage is TRBJ1-1; no clear D. Germline CDR1 LGHNA, CDR2 YNFKEQ. V shed 0 bases and J shed 0 bases, with 8 bases lying between them. This CDR3 has 15 residues. CDR3 amino acids: CASSQEVSLNTEAFF. The CDR3, as DNA: TGTGCCAGCAGCCAAGAGGTCAGTTTGAACACTGAAGCTTTCTTT.

V usage is TRBV5-1 and J usage is TRBJ2-1; a possible D gene is TRBD2 (6 bases). Germline loops: CDR1 SGHRS, CDR2 YFSETQ. The length of the CDR3 is 14 residues. The V end lost 1 base, the J end lost 4 bases, and 9 bases lay between the germline ends. The CDR3 DNA reads as TGCGCCAGCAGCTTGTTGGGACTGTACAATGAGCAGTTCTTC. This translates into CASSLLGLYNEQFF.

The chain combines TRBV7-9 with TRBJ2-5; 11 nucleotides align to TRBD2. Trimming took 7 bases from V and 5 from J; bases not matched to a gene: 9. Germline V CDR1 and CDR2: SEHNR, FQNEAQ (reference sequence). This CDR3 region has 15 residues. CDR3 in DNA: TGTGCCAGCAATAAGGGACTAGCGGTCCGGGAGACCCAGTACTTC. It codes for CASNKGLAVRETQYF.

Here the CDR3 DNA reads TGTGCCATAGGACAGGGGGGCACATACTACGAGCAGTACTTC. It is translated as CAIGQGGTYYEQYF. The rearrangement links TRBV10-3 to TRBJ2-7, with TRBD1 matching over 10 bases. V lost 9 bases and J lost 3; bases outside the gene matches: 8. Germline lookup yields CDR1 ENHRY and CDR2 SYGVKD. The CDR3 covers 14 residues.

The chain has TRBV5-6 and TRBJ2-5; D unclear. V was shortened by 0 bases and J by 2 bases, with 14 bases between the two germline ends. CDR1 is SGHDT and CDR2 is YYEEEE in the germline V gene. There are 16 residues in the CDR3. The CDR3 spells CASSLDQRRGQETQYF. The CDR3 DNA sequence: TGTGCCAGCAGCTTGGATCAGAGGCGCGGTCAAGAGACCCAGTACTTC.

The chain links TRBV28 to TRBJ1-5; no clear D. In germline, CDR1 is MDHEN, CDR2 SYDVKM. V was cut by 3 bases and J by 6 bases, with 18 bases left in between. The length of the CDR3 is 16 residues. CDR3 bases: TGTGCCAGCAGTTTGCCCGAGAACACTAGGAGTCAGCCCCAGCATTTT. This gives the protein CASSLPENTRSQPQHF.

The genes are TRBV19 and TRBJ1-5; possibly TRBD1 for D (5 bases). The CDR3 runs to 13 residues. V was cut by 7 bases and J by 3 bases, with 10 bases left in between. Germline-derived CDR1 and CDR2 are LNHDA and SQIVND (reference sequence). The CDR3 nucleotides read TGTGCCAGTACTCGACAGATCAATCAGCCCCAGCATTTT. This translates into CASTRQINQPQHF. The entire variable domain, with the rest obtained from reference TRBV19 and TRBJ1-5, is as follows: DGGITQSPKYLFRKEGQNVTLSCEQNLNHDAMYWYRQDPGQGLRLIYYSQIVNDFQKGDIAEGYSVSREKKESFPLTVTSAQKNPTAFYLCASTRQINQPQHFGDGTRLSIL.

This clone was seen only a few times. This chain uses TRBV30 with TRBJ1-6; 7 bases are shared with TRBD1. Germline CDR1 is GTSNPN and CDR2 is SVGIG (reference sequence). After removal of 4 bases from V and 7 bases from J, the junction contained 10 bases not matched to a gene. The CDR3 covers 15 residues. CDR3 sequence reads: CAWTRLGGSNSPLHF. The CDR3 nucleotides read TGTGCCTGGACTCGACTAGGGGGCTCAAATTCACCCCTCCACTTT.

The V call is TRBV10-3, the J call TRBJ1-1; a weak D match, TRBD1 (6 bases). The V and J ends lost 4 bases and 0 bases respectively, with 12 bases between them. This CDR3 has 15 residues. The germline V gene has CDR1 ENHRY and CDR2 SYGVKD. The CDR3 reads CAISALGQVNTEAFF. CDR3 DNA sequence: TGTGCCATCAGTGCCCTGGGACAAGTGAACACTGAAGCTTTCTTT.

This chain links TRBV30 with TRBJ1-5, with TRBD1 as a possible D gene (5 bases). This CDR3 is 15 amino acids long. V was shortened by 3 bases and J by 0 bases, with 12 bases between the two germline ends. CDR1 is GTSNPN and CDR2 is SVGIG in the germline V gene (reference sequence). The CDR3 sequence: CAWRRGGVSNQPQHF. CDR3 DNA sequence: TGTGCCTGGAGGCGGGGGGGGGTTAGCAATCAGCCCCAGCATTTT.

In this sample, this clone turned up once. J is TRBJ2-1 and V is TRBV4-3, with no clear D. The CDR3 is 15 amino acids. The V gene lost 1 base and the J gene lost 0 bases, with 7 bases spanning the gap. Germline CDR1 LGHNA, CDR2 YSLEER. The CDR3 nucleotides read TGCGCCAGCAGCCAAGGACTTAGCTCCTACAATGAGCAGTTCTTC. This translates into CASSQGLSSYNEQFF.

This chain uses TRBV7-8 with TRBJ2-7, with D tentatively TRBD1 (6 bases). Trimming left V 2 bases short and J 5 bases short, with 13 bases between. CDR1 and CDR2 from the germline V gene are SGHVS and FQNEAQ. CDR3 length equals 14 residues. The DNA for the CDR3 is TGTGCCAGCAGCTTACGGACAGTTGGGGACGAGCAGTACTTC. Its translation: CASSLRTVGDEQYF.

The V call is TRBV11-2, the J call TRBJ2-3; D unclear. CDR3 length: 14 amino acids. CDR1 is SGHAT and CDR2 is FQNNGV in the germline V gene. Trimming removed 1 base from V and 4 bases from J, with 9 bases in between. CDR3 in amino acids: CASSLASRSDTQYF. In DNA, the CDR3 is TGTGCCAGCAGCTTAGCCTCCCGGTCAGATACGCAGTATTTT.

CDR3 bases: TGTGCCAGCAGCCTGGGGGGGACAGGGGGCAAGACCCAGTACTTC. It is translated as CASSLGGTGGKTQYF. The chain has TRBV7-2 and TRBJ2-5, with TRBD1 matching over 12 bases. V shed 5 bases, J shed 6 bases, and the junction held 7 bases outside the gene matches. Germline CDR1 reads SGHTA; CDR2 reads FQGNSA. There are 15 residues in the CDR3.

V and J are TRBV25-1 and TRBJ1-3; D may be TRBD1 (6 bases). This CDR3 is 16 amino acids long. The germline V gene encodes CDR1 MGHDK and CDR2 SYGVNS. Trimming stripped 4 bases from V and 3 bases from J, with 16 bases between. CDR3 sequence reads: CASSGGLGSGGNTIYF. CDR3 in DNA: TGTGCCAGCAGTGGGGGGCTGGGGAGCGGTGGAAACACCATATATTTT.

The rearrangement uses TRBV5-1 and TRBJ2-2; 8 bases match TRBD2. The CDR3 consists of 15 residues. Germline assignment: CDR1 SGHRS and CDR2 YFSETQ. J gave up 5 bases and V 1 base, and 4 bases lay outside the gene matches. CDR3 coding DNA: TGCGCCAGCAGCTTGAAGGCTAGCGGGACCGGGGAGCTGTTTTTT. Translation gives CASSLKASGTGELFF.

The J gene is TRBJ2-7, the V gene TRBV5-5; D might be TRBD1 (6 bases). The germline CDR1 and CDR2 sequences are SGHKS and YYEKEE (reference sequence). The CDR3 runs to 15 residues. Trimming cost V 2 bases and J 6 bases, with 18 bases left between them. The CDR3 spells CASSLSQGTFGEQYF. As DNA, the CDR3 is TGTGCCAGCAGCTTATCACAGGGCACCTTCGGCGAGCAGTACTTC.